The clone carrying this T cell receptor beta chain was counted a single time. Antigen: not known. This entry belongs to a study of cytomegalovirus exposure and HLA in healthy donors. Study findings and constraints: When analyzed later, a missense DCLRE1C variant was found to be linked to TCR beta V- and J-gene trimming.

PCR primers comprised 60 Vbeta and 13 Jbeta primers. Here immunoSEQ multiplex PCR was the method, and the copy in TCRdb shows in-frame clones only, minus some. Of about 200,000 clones listed, around 80% were seen once; the top ten hold 15% to 19%. The CDR3 runs 13 residues. Germline CDR1 and CDR2: MDHEN and SYDVKM. Between the trimmed V and J ends, which lost 5 bases and 9 bases, there was a span of 17 bases. These donors, healthy bone marrow donors, were studied. This sequence joins TRBV28 and TRBJ2-7; the D gene is possibly TRBD1 (6 bases). The sequenced sample consisted of PBMCs. The source of this sequence is a man between 40 and 49 years old in good health and CMV-seronegative. The CDR3 bases are TGTGCCAGCAGTGGACAGACCCCTGATGCGCAGTACTTC. This codes for CASSGQTPDAQYF.